The 24 T cell receptor beta chains in this list originate from one sample, sequenced in a study of blood T cell repertoires in COVID-19. Generated by immunoSEQ multiplex PCR, the TCRdb table keeps only in-frame clones and is missing some. The sample holds roughly 87,000 clones, approximately 89% seen once. Sequencing used peripheral blood. The receptor source for this set is a woman aged 80 or over with active COVID-19.

This clone was detected only a few times. This chain joins TRBV19 and TRBJ2-7, with D possibly matching TRBD2 (6 bases). The CDR3 extends over 15 amino acids. Germline V gene sequence: CDR1 LNHDA, CDR2 SQIVND (reference sequence). V was cut by 5 bases and J by 4 bases, with 18 bases left in between. The CDR3 region is CASSVSGGIRYEQYF. The DNA for the CDR3 is TGTGCCAGTAGTGTTAGCGGAGGGATCAGATACGAGCAGTACTTC.

CDR3 in amino acids: CATSEGRLGGQPQHF. The CDR3, as DNA: TGTGCCACCAGTGAAGGACGGCTGGGGGGTCAGCCCCAGCATTTT. The V and J genes are TRBV24-1 and TRBJ1-5, with a possible D match to TRBD1 (5 bases). Germline CDR1 is KGHDR and CDR2 is SFDVKD. The germline V and J ends were trimmed by 4 bases and 6 bases, with 15 bases remaining between them. The length of the CDR3 is 15 residues.

This chain connects TRBV7-9 to TRBJ2-1, with D tentatively TRBD2 (5 bases). Trimming pared 4 bases from V and 4 bases from J, leaving 20 bases between. This CDR3 has 17 amino acids. Germline V gene sequence: CDR1 SEHNR, CDR2 FQNEAQ (reference sequence). The CDR3 loop reads CASSSSLRVERYNEQFF. In nucleotides, the CDR3 is TGTGCCAGCAGCTCCTCACTGCGGGTGGAGAGATACAATGAGCAGTTCTTC.

The CDR3 here is CASSIERSANYGYTF. DNA for the CDR3: TGTGCCAGTAGTATTGAGCGGTCAGCGAACTATGGCTACACCTTC. The genes are TRBV19 and TRBJ1-2; the D is unclear. The V end lost 3 bases, the J end lost 2 bases, and 13 bases lay between the germline ends. This CDR3 region has 15 residues. Per the germline V gene, CDR1 is LNHDA and CDR2 is SQIVND (reference sequence). The whole variable domain, remainder taken from reference TRBV19 and TRBJ1-2, is DGGITQSPKYLFRKEGQNVTLSCEQNLNHDAMYWYRQDPGQGLRLIYYSQIVNDFQKGDIAEGYSVSREKKESFPLTVTSAQKNPTAFYLCASSIERSANYGYTFGSGTRLTVV.

The V gene is TRBV7-9, the J gene TRBJ1-6, with D possibly being TRBD1 (5 bases). Trimming cost V 5 bases and J 5 bases, with 19 bases left between them. Germline CDR1 SEHNR, CDR2 FQNEAQ (reference sequence). There are 17 residues in the CDR3. DNA of the CDR3: TGTGCCAGCAGCACGACGCATCAGGGTCCGGATAATTCACCCCTCCACTTT. Translating gives CASSTTHQGPDNSPLHF.

This rearrangement joins TRBV27 to TRBJ2-2, with 9 nucleotides matching TRBD1. Germline V CDR1 and CDR2: MNHEY, SMNVEV (reference sequence). Trimming cost V 4 bases and J 7 bases; bases outside gene matches: 13. This CDR3 spans 17 amino acids. Written as DNA, the CDR3 is TGTGCCAGCAGTTCCCCATCCGGACAGGGGATTAACGGGGAGCTGTTTTTT. Encoded protein: CASSSPSGQGINGELFF.

The V call is TRBV9, the J call TRBJ1-1; tentatively, D is TRBD1 (5 bases). The CDR3 sequence is 13 residues long. Germline V gives CDR1 SGDLS, CDR2 YYNGEE. V lost 4 bases, J lost 1 base, and 8 bases lay in between. The CDR3 loop is CASSRDRNTEAFF. CDR3 nucleotides: TGTGCCAGCAGCCGAGACAGGAACACTGAAGCTTTCTTT. The variable domain in full, with the rest retrieved from reference TRBV9 and TRBJ1-1, is DSGVTQTPKHLITATGQRVTLRCSPRSGDLSVYWYQQSLDQGLQFLIQYYNGEERAKGNILERFSAQQFPDLHSELNLSSLELGDSALYFCASSRDRNTEAFFGQGTRLTVV.

This clone was observed a single time. The chain joins TRBV9 to TRBJ1-5; 8 bases fit TRBD1. Germline V gives CDR1 SGDLS, CDR2 YYNGEE. V shed 2 bases, J shed 7 bases, and the junction held 5 bases outside the gene matches. The CDR3 length is 14 residues. The CDR3 DNA reads TGTGCCAGCAGCGTCGGACAGGGAGGACAGCCCCAGCATTTT. Translation: CASSVGQGGQPQHF.

This clone was counted at least ten times. CDR3 DNA: TGTGCCAGTAGTATTACGAGCCAAAATTCACCCCTCCACTTT. It translates to CASSITSQNSPLHF. The rearrangement links TRBV19 to TRBJ1-6; D is uncertain. Germline assignment: CDR1 LNHDA and CDR2 SQIVND (reference sequence). Trimming took 3 bases from V and 7 from J, leaving 10 bases between them. This CDR3 has 14 amino acids.

The rearrangement links TRBV27 to TRBJ2-5; 7 bases align to TRBD1. The junction had 8 bases not matched to a gene; V was cut back by 6 bases and J by 4 bases. The CDR3 spans 14 residues. Germline values: CDR1 MNHEY, CDR2 SMNVEV (reference sequence). This CDR3 reads CASRRPGTVETQYF. Here the CDR3 DNA reads TGTGCCAGCAGGCGACCCGGGACAGTAGAGACCCAGTACTTC.

The J gene is TRBJ2-2, the V gene TRBV7-6; TRBD2 agrees at 8 bases. The CDR3 totals 15 residues. The V gene end was trimmed by 2 bases and the J gene end by 6 bases; junction bases not matched to a gene: 5. Germline assignment: CDR1 SGHVS and CDR2 FNYEAQ. The CDR3 DNA reads as TGTGCCAGCAGCTTATTTTCAGCGGGGGCCGGGGAGCTGTTTTTT. Its protein is CASSLFSAGAGELFF. Looking up the rest from reference TRBV7-6 and TRBJ2-2 gives the full variable domain: GAGVSQSPRYKVTKRGQDVALRCDPISGHVSLYWYRQALGQGPEFLTYFNYEAQQDKSGLPNDRFSAERPEGSISTLTIQRTEQRDSAMYRCASSLFSAGAGELFFGEGSRLTVL.

The sample holds many counts of this clone. V is TRBV13 and J is TRBJ2-7; no clear D gene. CDR1 and CDR2 (germline): PRHDT, FYEKMQ (reference sequence). The CDR3 spans 14 residues. Between the trimmed V and J ends, which lost 1 base and 3 bases, there was a span of 10 bases. Here the CDR3 DNA reads TGTGCCAGCAGCTTAGCGAAGTCGAGCTACGAGCAGTACTTC. Its translation: CASSLAKSSYEQYF.

CDR3 region: CASSFGGGQPQHF. In nucleotides, the CDR3 is TGTGCCAGCAGTTTCGGGGGTGGTCAGCCCCAGCATTTT. This chain uses TRBV6-5 with TRBJ1-5, with D possibly being TRBD1 (5 bases). Germline V gene sequence: CDR1 MNHEY, CDR2 SVGAGI. V lost 4 bases and J 6 bases, leaving 10 bases between the germline ends. The CDR3 consists of 13 residues.

The chain has TRBV7-9 and TRBJ2-5, with 8 bases that match TRBD2. Losses at the gene ends were 4 bases for V and 5 bases for J; bases not matched to a gene: 9. This CDR3 has 15 amino acids. Germline V gene data show CDR1 as SEHNR and CDR2 as FQNEAQ (reference sequence). The CDR3 loop is CASSWDGRAGETQYF. The DNA of the CDR3 is TGTGCCAGCAGCTGGGACGGGAGGGCCGGCGAGACCCAGTACTTC.

The gene calls are TRBV6-2 or TRBV6-3 and TRBJ2-5, with D perhaps matching TRBD1 (5 bases). This CDR3 contains 14 residues. V was clipped by 5 bases and J by 3 bases, with 13 bases between them. The germline V gene has CDR1 MNHEY and CDR2 SVGEGT. The CDR3 region is CASSRFQGKETQYF. The CDR3 nucleotides are TGTGCCAGCAGTCGATTTCAGGGAAAAGAGACCCAGTACTTC.

CDR3 in amino acids: CAISEFVSGSEQFF. For the CDR3, the DNA is TGTGCCATCAGTGAATTCGTTTCCGGTTCTGAGCAGTTCTTC. The chain uses TRBV10-3 and TRBJ2-1; D is uncertain. Germline lookup yields CDR1 ENHRY and CDR2 SYGVKD. CDR3 length equals 14 residues. Trimming cost V 3 bases and J 9 bases, with 15 bases left between them.

The chain combines TRBV24-1 with TRBJ2-7; D unresolved. Trimming left V 3 bases short and J 2 bases short, with 7 bases between. In germline, CDR1 is KGHDR, CDR2 SFDVKD. The CDR3 sequence is 13 residues long. In DNA, the CDR3 is TGTGCCACCAGTGATGCCAGGACCTACGAGCAGTACTTC. This codes for CATSDARTYEQYF.

V gene TRBV11-2 combines with J gene TRBJ2-1, with TRBD2 identical over 13 bases. The CDR3 runs to 17 residues. V shed 2 bases, J shed 4 bases, and the junction held 5 bases outside the gene matches. Germline V lookup: CDR1 SGHAT, CDR2 FQNNGV. In nucleotides, the CDR3 is TGTGCCAGCAGCTTAAGGACTAGCGGGAGAGGGTACAATGAGCAGTTCTTC. As protein: CASSLRTSGRGYNEQFF.

V and J are TRBV7-9 and TRBJ1-2; weak D call: TRBD1 (6 bases). This CDR3 comprises 14 residues. Germline assignment: CDR1 SEHNR and CDR2 FQNEAQ (reference sequence). V was clipped by 1 base and J by 6 bases, with 12 bases between them. In DNA, the CDR3 is TGTGCCAGCAGCTTAGGTCGGGACATACATGGCTACACCTTC. It specifies CASSLGRDIHGYTF.

This chain links TRBV5-4 with TRBJ1-1; TRBD1 matches at 7 bases. This CDR3 region has 14 residues. After removal of 0 bases from V and 5 bases from J, the junction contained 4 bases not matched to a gene. Germline assignment: CDR1 SGHNT and CDR2 YYREEE (reference sequence). The CDR3 nucleotides read TGTGCCAGCAGCTTGGAGGGGGCGATAACTGAAGCTTTCTTT. Protein: CASSLEGAITEAFF.

The V and J genes are TRBV7-9 and TRBJ2-7; the match to TRBD1 covers 9 bases. CDR3 size: 15 residues. V gave up 0 bases and J gave up 6 bases; unmatched junction bases: 6. Germline V gives CDR1 SEHNR, CDR2 FQNEAQ (reference sequence). DNA of the CDR3: TGTGCCAGCAGCTTAGCGGTGGACAGGGGTGGCGAGCAGTACTTC. Residues: CASSLAVDRGGEQYF.

The chain is built from TRBV18 and TRBJ1-4; 9 bases are a match to TRBD1. J was trimmed by 4 bases and V by 8 bases; bases with no gene match: 2. From germline, CDR1 is KGHSH and CDR2 LQKENI. CDR3 length equals 13 residues. CDR3 protein: CASVDRGNEKLFF. The CDR3 nucleotides are TGTGCCAGCGTGGACAGGGGTAATGAAAAACTGTTTTTT.

The rearrangement joins TRBV28 to TRBJ2-3; 14 nucleotides match TRBD2. V shed 1 base, J shed 7 bases, and the junction held 7 bases outside the gene matches. The germline gives CDR1 MDHEN, CDR2 SYDVKM. CDR3 length: 17 amino acids. The CDR3 region is CASSLSTSGRARNTQYF. The DNA of the CDR3 is TGTGCCAGCAGTTTATCGACTAGCGGGAGGGCCAGGAATACGCAGTATTTT.

The V call is TRBV3-1 (or the pseudogene TRBV3-2), the J call TRBJ1-4, with 7 bases lining up with TRBD1. CDR3 length: 13 residues. In germline, CDR1 is LGHDT, CDR2 YNNKEL (reference sequence). Trimming cost V 5 bases and J 6 bases; bases outside gene matches: 3. The CDR3 region is CASSSDRDEKLFF. Here the CDR3 DNA reads TGTGCCAGCAGCTCCGACAGGGATGAAAAACTGTTTTTT.